This is a list of T cell receptor beta chains from one sample in a study of blood T cell repertoires in COVID-19. The table came from immunoSEQ multiplex PCR; TCRdb's copy has only in-frame clones and leaves some out. The sample consists of roughly 250,000 clones, about 90% of them appearing once. The specimen sequenced was peripheral blood. All receptors come from a woman in her twenties or thirties with COVID-19, enrolled during active disease. Each CDR3 is given with its conserved first and last residue. D genes are given only for firm matches. Where a row states a size, it is once, few, many or the class of an expanded clone; other rows omit it.

clone size	V gene	D gene	J gene	CDR3 protein	CDR3 DNA
NA	TRBV7-8	TRBD1	TRBJ1-1	CASSSRTGPEAFF	TGTGCCAGCAGCTCCCGGACAGGGCCTGAAGCTTTCTTT
few	TRBV7-9	NA	TRBJ2-5	CASSFRTHQETQYF	TGTGCCAGCAGTTTTAGGACACACCAAGAGACCCAGTACTTC
few	TRBV5-1	NA	TRBJ2-2	CASSVRDWSNTGELFF	TGCGCCAGCAGCGTACGGGACTGGTCGAACACCGGGGAGCTGTTTTTT
NA	TRBV18	NA	TRBJ2-2	CASSPGGTVPNTGELFF	TGTGCCAGCTCACCGGGCGGGACAGTACCGAACACCGGGGAGCTGTTTTTT
NA	TRBV5-6	NA	TRBJ1-5	CASSRGLANQPQHF	TGTGCCAGCAGCAGGGGTCTGGCTAATCAGCCCCAGCATTTT
NA	TRBV2	NA	TRBJ1-1	CATQGASTEAFF	TGTGCCACCCAAGGGGCGAGCACTGAAGCTTTCTTT
once	TRBV19	NA	TRBJ1-2	CASSIAIAPSYGYTF	TGTGCCAGTAGTATAGCTATTGCCCCGAGCTATGGCTACACCTTC
NA	TRBV3-1/TRBV3-2	TRBD1	TRBJ1-1	CASSQAPGQSLNTEAFF	TGTGCCAGCAGCCAAGCCCCGGGACAGTCGTTGAACACTGAAGCTTTCTTT
NA	TRBV30	TRBD1	TRBJ2-7	CAWRDSGTGSYEQYF	TGTGCCTGGAGAGACTCCGGGACAGGATCCTACGAGCAGTACTTC
NA	TRBV27	NA	TRBJ1-1	CASRLSGAENTEAFF	TGTGCCAGCAGACTTTCAGGGGCCGAGAACACTGAAGCTTTCTTT
NA	TRBV19	NA	TRBJ1-1	CASSDGLSTEAFF	TGTGCCAGCTCTGACGGACTTAGCACTGAAGCTTTCTTT
once	TRBV28	NA	TRBJ1-5	CASRNRARGQPQHF	TGTGCCAGCAGGAACAGGGCCAGGGGTCAGCCCCAGCATTTT
NA	TRBV12-5	TRBD2	TRBJ2-1	CASGSRPGLARGNEQFF	TGTGCTAGTGGTTCCCGACCGGGACTAGCGAGGGGGAATGAGCAGTTCTTC
once	TRBV4-1	TRBD2	TRBJ2-5	CASSQTSEEETQYF	TGCGCCAGCAGCCAGACTAGCGAAGAAGAGACCCAGTACTTC
NA	TRBV6-5	TRBD1	TRBJ1-1	CASSLRDRDGEAFF	TGTGCCAGCAGTCTCCGGGACAGGGATGGAGAAGCTTTCTTT
NA	TRBV11-2	NA	TRBJ2-7	CASSLAGVGYEQYF	TGTGCCAGCAGCTTAGCGGGGGTCGGGTACGAGCAGTACTTC
NA	TRBV21-1	NA	TRBJ2-6	CASSKPSRLPPSRSGANVLTF	TGTGCCAGCAGCAAGCCCTCCAGGCTCCCCCCCTCTCGCTCTGGGGCCAACGTCCTGACTTTC
NA	TRBV19	NA	TRBJ2-4	CASSSTSLWHIQYF	TGTGCCAGTAGCTCAACGTCTTTGTGGCACATTCAGTACTTC
NA	TRBV11-2	NA	TRBJ2-3	CASVGDEDTQYF	TGTGCCAGCGTGGGAGATGAAGATACGCAGTATTTT
NA	TRBV24-1	TRBD1	TRBJ2-3	CATSDPRAGDRGSDTQYF	TGTGCCACCAGTGATCCGCGAGCAGGGGACAGGGGCTCAGATACGCAGTATTTT
NA	TRBV6-4	NA	TRBJ1-2	CASSDSRDGYTF	TGTGCCAGCAGTGACTCCAGGGATGGCTACACCTTC
NA	TRBV13	NA	TRBJ1-2	CASSLPSGVGYTF	TGTGCCAGCAGCCTCCCATCCGGGGTAGGCTACACCTTC
once	TRBV6-5	TRBD2	TRBJ2-3	CASRRTRGIRDTQYF	TGTGCCAGCAGACGGACTAGAGGGATTAGGGATACGCAGTATTTT
few	TRBV5-8	TRBD1	TRBJ1-2	CANNRGRIYGYTF	TGTGCCAACAACAGGGGTCGTATCTATGGCTACACCTTC
few	TRBV27	NA	TRBJ1-3	CASSLGGSGNTIYF	TGTGCCAGCAGTTTAGGCGGGTCCGGAAACACCATATATTTT
NA	TRBV6-5	TRBD2	TRBJ2-3	CATRTSGTDTQYF	TGTGCCACCCGGACTAGCGGGACAGATACGCAGTATTTT
NA	TRBV5-4	TRBD1	TRBJ2-1	CASSPGGRGSSYNEQFF	TGTGCCAGCAGCCCAGGGGGTAGGGGGTCTTCCTACAATGAGCAGTTCTTC
once	TRBV2	NA	TRBJ1-5	CASSETAGSSNQPQHF	TGTGCCAGCAGTGAGACGGCAGGCAGCTCCAATCAGCCCCAGCATTTT
NA	TRBV24-1	NA	TRBJ2-5	CATSGGGLETQYF	TGTGCCACCAGTGGGGGGGGCCTCGAGACCCAGTACTTC
NA	TRBV19	NA	TRBJ2-3	CASTLGGTDTQYF	TGTGCCAGTACTCTCGGGGGTACAGATACGCAGTATTTT
NA	TRBV7-8	TRBD2	TRBJ2-5	CASSFSSGGAGETQYF	TGTGCCAGCAGCTTTTCTAGCGGGGGGGCCGGGGAGACCCAGTACTTC
NA	TRBV5-5	NA	TRBJ1-4	CASDPGGGEKLFF	TGTGCCAGCGACCCGGGGGGAGGTGAAAAACTGTTTTTT
NA	TRBV5-1	NA	TRBJ1-3	CASSLAVLTVGAGNTIYF	TGCGCCAGCAGCTTGGCAGTCCTCACTGTGGGGGCAGGAAACACCATATATTTT
NA	TRBV19	NA	TRBJ1-4	CASSLWGPGPTNEKLFF	TGTGCCAGTAGTCTCTGGGGCCCGGGTCCAACTAATGAAAAACTGTTTTTT
NA	TRBV5-1	TRBD2	TRBJ2-2	CASSGLAGNTGELFF	TGCGCCAGCAGCGGACTAGCGGGGAACACCGGGGAGCTGTTTTTT
NA	TRBV7-6	NA	TRBJ1-1	CASSLAEDTEAFF	TGTGCCAGCAGCTTAGCAGAGGACACTGAAGCTTTCTTT
NA	TRBV7-9	TRBD1	TRBJ2-4	CASSPGQGSDIQYF	TGTGCCAGCAGCCCTGGACAGGGTAGCGACATTCAGTACTTC
NA	TRBV6-6	NA	TRBJ1-4	CASSYPPGVLNEKLFF	TGTGCCAGCAGTTATCCGCCCGGGGTCCTTAATGAAAAACTGTTTTTT
NA	TRBV4-1	NA	TRBJ2-7	CASSQTGEQYF	TGCGCCAGCAGCCAGACGGGCGAGCAGTACTTC
NA	TRBV3-1/TRBV3-2	TRBD1	TRBJ1-2	CASSQDHRGSGYTF	TGTGCCAGCAGCCAAGACCACAGGGGGTCTGGCTACACCTTC
NA	TRBV6-5	TRBD2	TRBJ2-1	CASSWSGADEQFF	TGTGCCAGCAGTTGGAGCGGGGCCGATGAGCAGTTCTTC
NA	TRBV6-5	TRBD1	TRBJ2-7	CASSRDRRHEQYF	TGTGCCAGCAGCAGGGACAGGAGGCACGAGCAGTACTTC
NA	TRBV24-1	NA	TRBJ1-2	CATSRAGYGYTF	TGTGCCACCAGTCGGGCGGGATATGGCTACACCTTC
NA	TRBV10-2	NA	TRBJ2-5	CASSESRRPRETQYF	TGCGCCAGCAGTGAGTCGAGGAGGCCCCGAGAGACCCAGTACTTC
NA	TRBV6-4	NA	TRBJ2-3	CAEEGVLVDTQYF	TGTGCCGAAGAGGGAGTGTTGGTGGATACGCAGTATTTT
NA	TRBV10-3	NA	TRBJ1-4	CAISSGLDEKLFF	TGTGCCATTTCCTCGGGACTAGATGAAAAACTGTTTTTT
NA	TRBV4-1	NA	TRBJ1-1	CASSQVGTWFRAFF	TGCGCCAGCAGCCAAGTTGGGACTTGGTTTCGAGCTTTCTTT
NA	TRBV10-3	TRBD1	TRBJ1-6	CAISTTGILSPLHF	TGTGCCATCAGCACGACAGGGATTCTTTCACCCCTCCACTTT
once	TRBV5-1	TRBD1	TRBJ2-1	CASSSTGGLTNEQFF	TGCGCCAGCAGCTCAACAGGGGGGCTCACCAATGAGCAGTTCTTC
NA	TRBV6-5	NA	TRBJ1-5	CASSRGWDNQPQHF	TGTGCCAGCAGTCGGGGTTGGGACAATCAGCCCCAGCATTTT
NA	TRBV12-5	TRBD1	TRBJ1-1	CASGLVPYRGRTEAFF	TGTGCTAGTGGTTTGGTACCGTACAGGGGGAGAACTGAAGCTTTCTTT
NA	TRBV4-1	TRBD1	TRBJ1-4	CASRGQSTNEKLFF	TGCGCCAGCAGGGGACAGTCAACTAATGAAAAACTGTTTTTT
NA	TRBV7-2	NA	TRBJ2-1	CASSPRGTFGNEQFF	TGTGCCAGCAGCCCGAGAGGGACATTCGGCAATGAGCAGTTCTTC